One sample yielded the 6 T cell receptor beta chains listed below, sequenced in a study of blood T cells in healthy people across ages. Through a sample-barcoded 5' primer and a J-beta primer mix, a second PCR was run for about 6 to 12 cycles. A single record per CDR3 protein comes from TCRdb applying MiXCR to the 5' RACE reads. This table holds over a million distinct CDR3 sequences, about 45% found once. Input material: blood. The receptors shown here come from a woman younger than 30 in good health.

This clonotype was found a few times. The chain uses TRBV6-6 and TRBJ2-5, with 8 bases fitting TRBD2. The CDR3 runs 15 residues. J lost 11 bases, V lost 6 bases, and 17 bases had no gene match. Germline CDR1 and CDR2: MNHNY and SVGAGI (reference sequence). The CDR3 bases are TGTGCCAGCAGCCCCCCTGGAGCGGGAGACAATGAGCAGTACTTC. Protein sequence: CASSPPGAGDNEQYF.

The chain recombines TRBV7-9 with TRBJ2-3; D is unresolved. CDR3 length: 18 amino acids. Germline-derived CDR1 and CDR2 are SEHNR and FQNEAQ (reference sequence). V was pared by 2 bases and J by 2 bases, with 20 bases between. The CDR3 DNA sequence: TGTGCCAGCAGCTTATCTGTTCTCTCGGCCGTAAACACAGATACGCAGTATTTT. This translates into CASSLSVLSAVNTDTQYF.

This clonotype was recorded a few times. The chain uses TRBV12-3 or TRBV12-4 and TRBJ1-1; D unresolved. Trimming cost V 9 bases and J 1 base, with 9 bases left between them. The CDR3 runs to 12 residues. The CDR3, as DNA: TGTGCCAGTTCGAATTGGAACACTGAAGCTTTCTTT. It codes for CASSNWNTEAFF.

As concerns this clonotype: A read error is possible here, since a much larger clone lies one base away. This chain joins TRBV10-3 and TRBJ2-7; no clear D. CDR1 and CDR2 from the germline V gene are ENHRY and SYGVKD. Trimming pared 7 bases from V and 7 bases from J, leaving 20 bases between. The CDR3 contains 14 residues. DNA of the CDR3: TGTGCCATCAAGGTGGGAAACTCCTACAATGAGCAGTACTTC. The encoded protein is CAIKVGNSYNEQYF.

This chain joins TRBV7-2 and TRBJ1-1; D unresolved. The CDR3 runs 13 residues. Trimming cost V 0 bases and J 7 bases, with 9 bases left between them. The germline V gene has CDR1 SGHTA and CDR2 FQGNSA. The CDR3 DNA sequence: TGTGCCAGCAGCTTAGCGTTCGGCGGTGAAGCTTTCTTT. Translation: CASSLAFGGEAFF.

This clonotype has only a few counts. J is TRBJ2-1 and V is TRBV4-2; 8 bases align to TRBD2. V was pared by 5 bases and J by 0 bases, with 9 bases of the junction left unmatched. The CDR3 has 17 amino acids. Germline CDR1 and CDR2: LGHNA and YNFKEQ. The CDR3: CASSKRTGGPSYNEQFF. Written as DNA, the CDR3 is TGTGCCAGCAGCAAAAGAACGGGAGGGCCCTCCTACAATGAGCAGTTCTTC.